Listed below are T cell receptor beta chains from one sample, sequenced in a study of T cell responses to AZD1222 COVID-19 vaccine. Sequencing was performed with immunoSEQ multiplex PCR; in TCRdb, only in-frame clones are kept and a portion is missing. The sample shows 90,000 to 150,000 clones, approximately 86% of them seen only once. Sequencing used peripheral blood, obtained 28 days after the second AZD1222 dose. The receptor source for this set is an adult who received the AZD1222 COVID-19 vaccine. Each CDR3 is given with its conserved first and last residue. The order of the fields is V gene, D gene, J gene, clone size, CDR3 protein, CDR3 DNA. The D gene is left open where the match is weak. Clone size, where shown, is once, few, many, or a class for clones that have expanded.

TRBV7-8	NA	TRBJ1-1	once	CASSLLGAPGTEAFF	TGTGCCAGCAGCTTACTGGGGGCACCGGGCACTGAAGCTTTCTTT
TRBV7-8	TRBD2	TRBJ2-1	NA	CASSPMSGGARNEQFF	TGTGCCAGCAGCCCCATGAGCGGGGGGGCCCGGAATGAGCAGTTCTTC
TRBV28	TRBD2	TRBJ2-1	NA	CASSPFGLAGGTEQFF	TGTGCCAGCAGTCCTTTCGGACTAGCGGGGGGGACCGAGCAGTTCTTC
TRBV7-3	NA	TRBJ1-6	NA	CASSPRGGYNSPLHF	TGTGCCAGCAGCCCTCGAGGGGGATATAATTCACCCCTCCACTTT
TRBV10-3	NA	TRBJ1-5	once	CAISESAAGSNQPQHF	TGTGCCATCAGTGAGAGTGCTGCAGGGAGCAATCAGCCCCAGCATTTT
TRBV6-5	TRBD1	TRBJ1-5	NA	CASSSGRGGSNQPQHF	TGTGCCAGCAGTTCCGGCAGGGGGGGTAGCAATCAGCCCCAGCATTTT
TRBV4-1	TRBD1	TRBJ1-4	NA	CASSRGTGGDATNEKLFF	TGCGCCAGCAGCAGGGGGACAGGGGGAGATGCAACTAATGAAAAACTGTTTTTT
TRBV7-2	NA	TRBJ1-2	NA	CASREQGSGYGYTF	TGTGCCAGCAGAGAGCAAGGATCTGGCTATGGCTACACCTTC
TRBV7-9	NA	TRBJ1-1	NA	CASSFGRNTEAFF	TGTGCCAGCAGCTTTGGTAGGAACACTGAAGCTTTCTTT
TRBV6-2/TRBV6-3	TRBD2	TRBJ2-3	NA	CASSPWEGADTQYF	TGTGCCAGCAGTCCCTGGGAGGGCGCAGATACGCAGTATTTT
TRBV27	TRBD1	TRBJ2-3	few	CASSFPDRGRQYF	TGTGCCAGCAGTTTCCCGGACAGGGGGCGTCAGTATTTT
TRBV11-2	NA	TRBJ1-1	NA	CASSTGEKIPYEAFF	TGTGCCAGCAGCACCGGAGAGAAGATACCGTACGAAGCTTTCTTT
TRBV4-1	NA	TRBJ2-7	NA	CASSQDPTLTYEQYF	TGCGCCAGCAGCCAAGATCCGACACTGACCTACGAGCAGTACTTC
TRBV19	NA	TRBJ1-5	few	CASSIGGNQPQHF	TGTGCCAGTAGTATAGGGGGCAATCAGCCCCAGCATTTT
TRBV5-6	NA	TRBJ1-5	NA	CASSFRQTSNQPQHF	TGTGCCAGCAGCTTCCGACAGACTAGCAATCAGCCCCAGCATTTT
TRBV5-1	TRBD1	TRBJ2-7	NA	CASSSPGQGYEQYF	TGCGCCAGCAGCTCCCCGGGACAGGGCTACGAGCAGTACTTC
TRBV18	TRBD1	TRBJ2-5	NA	CASSPLLSPGPRGETQYF	TGTGCCAGCTCACCACTACTTTCTCCGGGACCCAGGGGGGAGACCCAGTACTTC
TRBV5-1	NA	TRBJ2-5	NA	CASSLGQTFQETQYF	TGCGCCAGCAGCTTGGGACAGACCTTCCAAGAGACCCAGTACTTC
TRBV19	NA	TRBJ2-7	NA	CASISATYEQYF	TGTGCCAGTATCAGCGCGACCTACGAGCAGTACTTC
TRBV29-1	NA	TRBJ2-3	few	CSVEDRPQYF	TGCAGCGTTGAAGATCGACCGCAGTATTTT
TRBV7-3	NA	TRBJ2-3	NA	CASKDRDTDTQYF	TGTGCCAGCAAGGACCGAGACACAGATACGCAGTATTTT
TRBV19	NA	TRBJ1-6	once	CASSIDWRGGRHSPLHF	TGTGCCAGTAGTATTGATTGGCGGGGAGGCCGGCATTCACCCCTCCACTTT
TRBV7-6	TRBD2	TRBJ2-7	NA	CASSLGLGVAGYEQYF	TGTGCCAGCAGCTTAGGTTTGGGGGTAGCGGGCTACGAGCAGTACTTC
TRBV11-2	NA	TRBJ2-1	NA	CASSFTNNEQFF	TGTGCCAGCAGCTTTACTAACAATGAGCAGTTCTTC
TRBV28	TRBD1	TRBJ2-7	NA	CASSALGQGPYEQYF	TGTGCCAGCAGTGCTCTGGGACAGGGCCCCTACGAGCAGTACTTC
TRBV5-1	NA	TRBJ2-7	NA	CASSLVVNRPYEQYF	TGCGCCAGCAGCTTGGTTGTGAACCGGCCCTACGAGCAGTACTTC
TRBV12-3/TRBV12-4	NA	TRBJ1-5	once	CASRGDGQPQHF	TGTGCCAGCAGGGGGGACGGTCAGCCCCAGCATTTT
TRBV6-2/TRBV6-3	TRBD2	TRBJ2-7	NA	CASSYYGTSGEQYF	TGTGCCAGCAGTTACTATGGGACTAGCGGCGAGCAGTACTTC
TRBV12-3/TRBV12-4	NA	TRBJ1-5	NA	CASSGSNQPQHF	TGTGCCAGCAGTGGTAGCAATCAGCCCCAGCATTTT
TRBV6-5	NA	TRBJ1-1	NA	CASSYSSGISTEAFF	TGTGCCAGCAGTTACTCGTCAGGCATTAGCACTGAAGCTTTCTTT
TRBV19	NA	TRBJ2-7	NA	CASSSGLWEQYF	TGTGCCAGTAGTTCCGGACTGTGGGAGCAGTACTTC
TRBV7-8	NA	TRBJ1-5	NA	CASSLEVHQPQHF	TGTGCCAGCAGCTTAGAGGTTCATCAGCCCCAGCATTTT
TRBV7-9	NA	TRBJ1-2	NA	CASSPSGRLSYTF	TGTGCCAGCAGCCCAAGCGGGCGACTAAGCTACACCTTC
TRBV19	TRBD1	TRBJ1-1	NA	CASRPHQTGGGRTEAFF	TGTGCCAGTAGACCACACCAGACAGGGGGGGGAAGAACTGAAGCTTTCTTT
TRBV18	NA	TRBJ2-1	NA	CASSPREDPLGYNEQFF	TGTGCCAGCTCACCACGCGAGGACCCATTAGGGTACAATGAGCAGTTCTTC
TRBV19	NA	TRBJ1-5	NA	CASSMAAYSNQPQHF	TGTGCCAGTAGTATGGCGGCCTATAGCAATCAGCCCCAGCATTTT
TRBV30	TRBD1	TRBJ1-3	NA	CAWSDLGQGRNTIYF	TGTGCCTGGAGTGATCTGGGACAGGGTAGGAACACCATATATTTT
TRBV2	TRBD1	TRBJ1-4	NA	CASNDRGATNEKLFF	TGTGCCAGCAACGACAGGGGTGCAACTAATGAAAAACTGTTTTTT
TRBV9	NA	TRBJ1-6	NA	CASSVGSSYNSPLHF	TGTGCCAGCAGCGTTGGGAGCTCCTATAATTCACCCCTCCACTTT
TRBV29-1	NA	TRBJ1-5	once	CSAKWSNQPQHF	TGCAGCGCCAAGTGGAGCAATCAGCCCCAGCATTTT
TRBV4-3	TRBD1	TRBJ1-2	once	CASSLRGRILNGYTF	TGCGCCAGCAGCTTGAGGGGGCGGATCCTTAATGGCTACACCTTC
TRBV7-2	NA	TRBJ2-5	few	CASRPVGGSQETQYF	TGTGCCAGCAGGCCAGTGGGGGGCTCCCAAGAGACCCAGTACTTC
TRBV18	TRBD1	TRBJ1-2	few	CASSPDTGTGGYGYTF	TGTGCCAGCTCACCGGATACCGGGACAGGGGGCTATGGCTACACCTTC
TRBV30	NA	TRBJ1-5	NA	CAWGSQGNQPQHF	TGTGCCTGGGGTAGCCAGGGAAATCAGCCCCAGCATTTT
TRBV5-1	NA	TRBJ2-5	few	CASRGPGEETQYF	TGCGCCAGCAGGGGGCCAGGAGAGGAGACCCAGTACTTC
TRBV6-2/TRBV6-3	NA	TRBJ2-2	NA	CASSYWQGTGELFF	TGTGCCAGCAGTTATTGGCAGGGCACCGGGGAGCTGTTTTTT
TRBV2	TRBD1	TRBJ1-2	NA	CASSRLQGNYGYTF	TGTGCCAGCAGCAGGTTACAGGGGAACTATGGCTACACCTTC
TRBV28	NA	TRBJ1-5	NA	CASSSFGRLGLNSNQPQHF	TGTGCCAGCAGTTCCTTTGGCAGGCTGGGTTTGAATAGCAATCAGCCCCAGCATTTT
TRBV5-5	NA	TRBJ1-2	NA	CASSFFLQGYYGYTF	TGTGCCAGCAGCTTCTTTCTTCAGGGGTACTATGGCTACACCTTC
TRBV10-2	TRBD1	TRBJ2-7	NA	CASRQGAREQYF	TGCGCCAGCAGGCAGGGGGCGCGAGAGCAGTACTTC
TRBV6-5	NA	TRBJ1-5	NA	CASSYSRGEPQHF	TGTGCCAGCAGTTACTCTCGGGGGGAGCCCCAGCATTTT
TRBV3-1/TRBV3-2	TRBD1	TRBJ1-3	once	CASSQWTGGKGNTIYF	TGTGCCAGCAGCCAGTGGACAGGGGGCAAAGGAAACACCATATATTTT
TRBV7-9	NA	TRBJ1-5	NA	CASSEVGEQPQHF	TGTGCCAGCAGCGAAGTGGGGGAGCAGCCCCAGCATTTT
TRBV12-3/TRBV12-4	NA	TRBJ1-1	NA	CASSLAHRPEAFF	TGTGCCAGCAGTTTAGCGCACCGACCGGAGGCTTTCTTT
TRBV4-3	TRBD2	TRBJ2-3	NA	CASSQGPSGPQYF	TGCGCCAGCAGCCAAGGACCTAGCGGTCCGCAGTATTTT
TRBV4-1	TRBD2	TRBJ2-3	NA	CASSQDRLAGGTDTQYF	TGCGCCAGCAGCCAAGATCGACTAGCGGGGGGAACAGATACGCAGTATTTT
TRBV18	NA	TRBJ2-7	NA	CASSKLKGHRETYEQYF	TGTGCCAGCTCAAAACTGAAAGGACATAGGGAGACCTACGAGCAGTACTTC